The 5 T cell receptor beta chains below all came from one sample that was sequenced in a study of cytomegalovirus exposure and HLA in healthy donors. With 60 Vbeta and 13 Jbeta primers, the PCR was carried out. Sequencing used immunoSEQ multiplex PCR; TCRdb keeps in-frame clones, though not all of them. The sample lists approximately 290,000 clones; roughly 80% were seen once. The sequencing input was PBMCs. The source of these receptors is a girl aged 2-10 years in good health and CMV-seronegative.

A few counts support this clone. This chain links TRBV6-5 with TRBJ2-7, with TRBD2 matching over 10 bases. Losses at the gene ends were 8 bases for V and 7 bases for J; bases not matched to a gene: 11. The CDR3 consists of 14 residues. Looked up from germline, CDR1 is MNHEY and CDR2 is SVGAGI. The CDR3 nucleotides are TGTGCCAGCCGGTCATCCGGGACTAGCGATGAGCAGTACTTC. Protein sequence: CASRSSGTSDEQYF.

The chain links TRBV9 to TRBJ1-3, with D unclear. The germline V gene has CDR1 SGDLS and CDR2 YYNGEE. V was pared by 4 bases and J by 4 bases, with 9 bases between. The CDR3 totals 13 residues. CDR3 coding DNA: TGTGCCAGCAGCTTTGGGCTGGGAAACACCATATATTTT. It specifies CASSFGLGNTIYF.

The chain joins TRBV9 to TRBJ1-6; 7 bases match TRBD1. The CDR3 covers 15 residues. Per the germline V gene, CDR1 is SGDLS and CDR2 is YYNGEE. V gave up 0 bases and J gave up 5 bases; unmatched junction bases: 2. The CDR3 sequence is CASSVGDRDNSPLHF. CDR3 nucleotides: TGTGCCAGCAGCGTAGGGGACAGAGATAATTCACCCCTCCACTTT.

The rearrangement joins TRBV7-9 to TRBJ2-2; 8 bases are shared with TRBD1. Germline V lookup: CDR1 SEHNR, CDR2 FQNEAQ (reference sequence). V lost 1 base and J lost 4; bases outside the gene matches: 5. The CDR3 is made up of 16 amino acids. The DNA of the CDR3 is TGTGCCAGCAGCTTAGAAACCAGGGGGCGCACCGGGGAGCTGTTTTTT. Encoded protein: CASSLETRGRTGELFF.

The genes are TRBV5-4 and TRBJ2-7; the match to TRBD1 covers 9 bases. V shed 4 bases, J shed 9 bases, and the junction held 17 bases outside the gene matches. Germline-derived CDR1 and CDR2 are SGHNT and YYREEE (reference sequence). The CDR3 contains 16 residues. The CDR3 here is CASSKPGQGANRVQYF. The CDR3 coding sequence is TGTGCCAGCAGCAAACCGGGACAGGGAGCCAACCGGGTGCAGTACTTC.